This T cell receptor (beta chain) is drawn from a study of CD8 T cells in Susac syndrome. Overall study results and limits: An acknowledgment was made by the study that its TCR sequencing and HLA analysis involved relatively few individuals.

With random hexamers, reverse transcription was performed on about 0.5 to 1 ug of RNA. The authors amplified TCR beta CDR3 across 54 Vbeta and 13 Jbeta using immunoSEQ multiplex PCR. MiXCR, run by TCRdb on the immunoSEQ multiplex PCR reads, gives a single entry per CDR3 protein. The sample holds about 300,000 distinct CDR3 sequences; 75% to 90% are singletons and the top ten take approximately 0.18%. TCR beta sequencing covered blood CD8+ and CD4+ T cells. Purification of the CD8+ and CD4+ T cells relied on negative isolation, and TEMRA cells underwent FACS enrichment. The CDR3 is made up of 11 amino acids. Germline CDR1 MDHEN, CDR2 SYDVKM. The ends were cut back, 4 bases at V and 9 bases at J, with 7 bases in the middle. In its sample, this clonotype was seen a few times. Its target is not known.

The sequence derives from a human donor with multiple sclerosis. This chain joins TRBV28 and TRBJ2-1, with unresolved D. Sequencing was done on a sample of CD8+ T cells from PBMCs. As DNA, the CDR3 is TGTGCCAGCAGTTGGGCAAGTGAGCAGTTCTTC. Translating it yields CASSWASEQFF. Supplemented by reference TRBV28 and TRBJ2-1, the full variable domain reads DVKVTQSSRYLVKRTGEKVFLECVQDMDHENMFWYRQDPGLGLRLIYFSYDVKMKEKGDIPEGYSVSREKKERFSLILESASTNQTSMYLCASSWASEQFFGPGTRLTVL.